The rows below give T cell receptor beta chains drawn from one sample of a study of T-cell memory formation after mild COVID-19. TCRdb itself ran the 5' RACE reads through MiXCR, one entry per CDR3 protein. The repertoire consists of about 430,000 distinct CDR3 sequences, with around 24% occurring once and the leading ten covering 8.5% to 10%. Sample: PBMCs or a T cell subset sorted from them (not recorded which). The receptor source for this set is an adult woman who had mild COVID-19 (a few samples of this study predate the infection). Cell type and time point are not known. Both conserved end residues are part of each CDR3. A D gene is named only where the DNA matches it firmly. Size is stated for part of the rows, as once, few or many counts, or as a class when the clone is expanded.

j_gene	d_gene	v_gene	abundance	CDR3aa	CDR3nt
TRBJ2-2	TRBD2	TRBV7-2	-	CASSQMTSGSRTGELFF	TGTGCCAGCAGCCAGATGACTAGCGGGAGCAGGACCGGGGAGCTGTTTTTT
TRBJ2-5	-	TRBV5-1	few	CASSFDRRQETQYF	TGCGCCAGCAGCTTCGACAGGAGACAAGAGACCCAGTACTTC
TRBJ2-7	TRBD2	TRBV15	-	CATSSRSVLAGDEQYF	TGTGCCACCAGCAGCCGATCGGTGCTAGCGGGAGATGAGCAGTACTTC
TRBJ2-1	-	TRBV9	-	CASNPSGSFYNEQFF	TGTGCCAGCAACCCTTCGGGTAGCTTTTACAATGAGCAGTTCTTC
TRBJ2-4	-	TRBV3-1	-	CASSQAGGAGKNIQYF	TGTGCCAGCAGCCAAGCTGGGGGGGCGGGCAAAAACATTCAGTACTTC
TRBJ2-1	TRBD2	TRBV20-1	-	CSARDSLAGGANEQFF	TGCAGTGCTAGAGATAGCCTAGCGGGAGGGGCTAATGAGCAGTTCTTC
TRBJ1-5	TRBD1	TRBV3-1	-	CASSQGQGYQPQHF	TGTGCCAGCAGCCAAGGACAGGGATATCAGCCCCAGCATTTT
TRBJ2-1	TRBD2	TRBV29-1	many	CSVGRLAIGGNNEQFF	TGCAGCGTCGGCAGACTAGCGATAGGCGGGAACAATGAGCAGTTCTTC
TRBJ2-7	TRBD2	TRBV5-1	-	CASSLNPGGGSSYEQYF	TGCGCCAGCAGCTTGAATCCTGGCGGGGGAAGCTCCTACGAGCAGTACTTC
TRBJ1-1	TRBD1	TRBV5-1	-	CASSFAGTGSTEAFF	TGCGCCAGCAGCTTCGCCGGGACAGGGAGCACTGAAGCTTTCTTT
TRBJ2-7	-	TRBV7-9	-	CASSLGPGEQYF	TGTGCCAGCAGCTTAGGCCCCGGCGAGCAGTACTTC
TRBJ1-2	TRBD1	TRBV5-1	few	CASSTDRGHYGYTF	TGCGCCAGCAGCACGGACAGGGGCCACTATGGCTACACCTTC
TRBJ1-2	TRBD1	TRBV29-1	-	CSVYTQDRDEYGYTF	TGCAGCGTTTATACCCAGGACAGGGATGAGTATGGCTACACCTTC
TRBJ2-7	-	TRBV4-2	-	CASSLDGVDYEQYF	TGTGCCAGCAGCCTAGACGGGGTGGACTACGAGCAGTACTTC
TRBJ2-5	TRBD2	TRBV14	many	CASSRGPGGGASETQYF	TGTGCCAGCAGCCGGGGACCAGGCGGGGGGGCCTCAGAGACCCAGTACTTC
TRBJ2-5	TRBD2	TRBV3-1	few	CASSRISGTQETQYF	TGTGCCAGCAGCCGCATTAGCGGGACTCAAGAGACCCAGTACTTC
TRBJ2-3	-	TRBV6-2/TRBV6-3	few	CASSSPTADTQYF	TGTGCCAGCAGTTCCCCGACTGCGGATACGCAGTATTTT
TRBJ1-1	TRBD1	TRBV28	-	CASSFAWDRVGTEAFF	TGTGCCAGCAGTTTCGCCTGGGACAGGGTGGGCACTGAAGCTTTCTTT
TRBJ2-7	-	TRBV12-3/TRBV12-4	many	CASSLAASYEQYF	TGTGCTAGCAGCTTAGCGGCCTCCTACGAGCAGTACTTC
TRBJ1-5	-	TRBV7-2	-	CASSALGGGQPQHF	TGTGCCAGCAGCGCCCTTGGGGGAGGACAGCCCCAGCATTTT
TRBJ2-7	TRBD1	TRBV2	-	CASSPAGTGLWEQYF	TGTGCCAGCAGTCCGGCCGGGACAGGGTTATGGGAGCAGTACTTC
TRBJ2-1	-	TRBV18	-	CASSWGTDNEQFF	TGTGCCAGCTCATGGGGGACCGACAATGAGCAGTTCTTC
TRBJ1-1	TRBD1	TRBV6-5	-	CASTDRGRTEAFF	TGTGCCAGCACCGACAGGGGAAGGACTGAAGCTTTCTTT
TRBJ2-3	-	TRBV12-3/TRBV12-4	many	CASSPQGDTQYF	TGTGCCAGCAGCCCTCAAGGGGATACGCAGTATTTT
TRBJ2-1	TRBD2	TRBV7-6	few	CASSLSSGRSYNEQFF	TGTGCCAGCAGCCTGTCTAGCGGGAGGTCCTACAATGAGCAGTTCTTC
TRBJ2-3	-	TRBV4-1	-	CASSQDKLVSVTQYF	TGCGCCAGCAGCCAAGATAAACTAGTTTCAGTTACGCAGTATTTT
TRBJ2-7	TRBD1	TRBV27	few	CASWGQGSSYEQYF	TGTGCCAGCTGGGGACAGGGTAGCTCCTACGAGCAGTACTTC
TRBJ1-1	-	TRBV6-5	-	CASSYSGQGAAEAFF	TGTGCCAGCAGTTACTCAGGGCAGGGAGCCGCTGAAGCTTTCTTT
TRBJ2-2	-	TRBV5-6	many	CASSLFDTLTGELFF	TGTGCCAGCAGCTTGTTCGACACCCTGACCGGGGAGCTGTTTTTT
TRBJ1-1	-	TRBV5-1	-	CASSLEPRTEAFF	TGCGCCAGCAGCTTGGAGCCTCGCACTGAAGCTTTCTTT
TRBJ1-2	TRBD1	TRBV5-1	few	CASSSGTASYSNYGYTF	TGCGCCAGCAGCTCCGGGACAGCAAGCTACTCTAACTATGGCTACACCTTC
TRBJ2-2	TRBD1	TRBV24-1	few	CATSDLGQGPGELFF	TGTGCCACCAGTGATTTGGGACAGGGTCCCGGGGAGCTGTTTTTT
TRBJ2-7	TRBD2	TRBV5-6	-	CASSLLAGDSPYEQYF	TGTGCCAGCAGCTTACTAGCGGGAGATTCCCCCTACGAGCAGTACTTC
TRBJ2-1	TRBD1	TRBV7-9	-	CASSLRQGNEQFF	TGTGCCAGCAGCTTAAGACAGGGCAATGAGCAGTTCTTC
TRBJ1-4	-	TRBV5-1	once	CASSWITGGNEKLFF	TGCGCCAGCAGCTGGATCACCGGGGGTAATGAAAAACTGTTTTTT
TRBJ2-3	-	TRBV27	few	CASSSLPFPEGDTQYF	TGTGCCAGCAGTTCCCTCCCCTTTCCCGAGGGGGATACGCAGTATTTT
TRBJ2-3	-	TRBV6-2/TRBV6-3	-	CASSFGGQIDTQYF	TGTGCCAGCAGCTTCGGGGGACAGATAGATACGCAGTATTTT
TRBJ1-5	-	TRBV20-1	-	CSARGSHFYSNQPQHF	TGCAGTGCTAGAGGTTCACATTTTTATAGCAATCAGCCCCAGCATTTT
TRBJ2-7	-	TRBV7-9	few	CASSHYSVSYEQYF	TGTGCCAGCAGCCACTACAGCGTCTCCTACGAGCAGTACTTC
TRBJ2-2	-	TRBV10-3	few	CAISEGIRGNTGELFF	TGTGCCATCAGTGAGGGGATCCGGGGTAACACCGGGGAGCTGTTTTTT
TRBJ1-4	TRBD1	TRBV20-1	-	CSASGTGLEKLFF	TGCAGTGCTTCCGGGACAGGACTCGAAAAACTGTTTTTT
TRBJ2-3	TRBD1	TRBV7-3	-	CASSSTGTGTDTQYF	TGTGCCAGCAGCTCCACCGGGACAGGGACCGATACGCAGTATTTT
TRBJ1-1	-	TRBV5-1	many	CASSLDRLNTEAFF	TGCGCCAGCAGCTTGGACAGGTTGAACACTGAAGCTTTCTTT
TRBJ1-4	TRBD1	TRBV7-8	medium-sized	CASSQGGQGNEKLFF	TGTGCCAGCAGCCAAGGCGGACAGGGGAATGAAAAACTGTTTTTT
TRBJ2-3	TRBD2	TRBV24-1	once	CATRATSGVSDTQYF	TGTGCCACCAGGGCAACTAGCGGGGTATCAGATACGCAGTATTTT
TRBJ2-3	TRBD2	TRBV4-1	-	CASSQTRLAGGTDTQYF	TGCGCCAGCAGCCAAACGCGACTAGCGGGGGGAACAGATACGCAGTATTTT
TRBJ2-1	-	TRBV16	-	CASSRPDRWNEQFF	TGTGCCAGCAGCCGCCCTGACAGGTGGAATGAGCAGTTCTTC
TRBJ1-1	-	TRBV3-1	-	CASSQATGTSEAFF	TGTGCCAGCAGCCAAGCCACGGGGACATCTGAAGCTTTCTTT
TRBJ2-2	-	TRBV24-1	few	CATQRRVGNTNTGELFF	TGTGCCACCCAGAGACGGGTGGGGAATACTAACACCGGGGAGCTGTTTTTT
TRBJ2-7	-	TRBV6-2/TRBV6-3	few	CASSYSSIVTNEQYF	TGTGCCAGCAGTTACTCGTCGATAGTTACAAACGAGCAGTACTTC
TRBJ2-1	TRBD1	TRBV20-1	few	CSARTPVTGYNNEQFF	TGCAGTGCTAGGACCCCGGTGACAGGGTATAACAATGAGCAGTTCTTC
TRBJ1-6	-	TRBV6-2/TRBV6-3	few	CASSRLQGNSPLHF	TGTGCCAGCAGTCGACTGCAGGGTAATTCACCCCTCCACTTT
TRBJ1-2	-	TRBV7-9	-	CASSYGSAPGYGYTF	TGTGCCAGCAGCTACGGATCCGCACCCGGCTATGGCTACACCTTC
TRBJ2-3	-	TRBV5-1	-	CASSLGGTRDTQYF	TGCGCCAGCAGCTTGGGGGGCACTCGAGATACGCAGTATTTT